This TCR beta chain was captured in a study of naive and memory T cell subsets. V trimming: 2 bases; J trimming: 4 bases; junction bases outside the gene matches: 7. This CDR3 comprises 14 residues. Germline V gene data show CDR1 as SQVTM and CDR2 as ANQGSEA. The SP2 primer and nested alpha and beta constant region primers amplified ligated cDNA in four rounds. Reverse transcription of blood and skin TCR RNA was primed at alpha and beta constant regions. TCRdb re-derived calls from the 5' RACE reads in MiXCR, one entry per CDR3 protein. The table shows tens of thousands of distinct CDR3 sequences, with 7% to 8.5% occurring only once. This clonotype was observed a few times. The library had UMIs added by 3' ligation of an oligonucleotide to TCR cDNA.

The clonotype was recovered from a male donor in good health. J is TRBJ2-5 and V is TRBV29-1; 7 bases are shared with TRBD1. The DNA of the CDR3 is TGCAGCGTTGAACGCGGACAGGTGGGAGAGACCCAGTACTTC. Amino acids: CSVERGQVGETQYF.